The 17 T cell receptor beta chains below all came from one sample that was sequenced in a study of beta chain features in type 1 diabetes. Study observations and caveats: Researchers report that Type 1 diabetes patients had moderately but significantly shorter TCRB CDR3s across all four CD4+ subsets.

No antigens are known for them. Expressed TCRB transcripts were sequenced after all isolated RNA was converted to cDNA. Produced via immunoSEQ multiplex PCR; TCRdb's table is partial and in-frame only. This table has roughly 250,000 clones, roughly 22% appearing once. Sequenced sample: naive CD4+ T cells from blood. These TCRs come from a woman in her 40s with type 1 diabetes.

This clone was seen only a few times. The chain joins TRBV18 to TRBJ2-7, with 8 bases that match TRBD2. The ends lost 3 bases at V and 1 base at J; junction bases unmatched: 8. The CDR3 is 16 residues long. CDR1 and CDR2 (germline): KGHSH, LQKENI. The CDR3 sequence: CASSPNRAGVSYEQYF. For the CDR3, the DNA is TGTGCCAGCTCACCGAATCGAGCGGGGGTATCCTACGAGCAGTACTTC. The complete variable domain, with remaining parts taken from reference TRBV18 and TRBJ2-7, reads NAGVMQNPRHLVRRRGQEARLRCSPMKGHSHVYWYRQLPEEGLKFMVYLQKENIIDESGMPKERFSAEFPKEGPSILRIQQVVRGDSAAYFCASSPNRAGVSYEQYFGPGTRLTVT.

The chain has TRBV15 and TRBJ1-5; no clear D. CDR1 and CDR2 from the germline V gene are LNHNV and YYDKDF (reference sequence). The CDR3 consists of 14 residues. V was pared by 3 bases and J by 4 bases, with 10 bases between. The chain's CDR3 is CATSREDGNQPQHF. CDR3 coding DNA: TGTGCCACCAGCAGGGAGGACGGTAATCAGCCCCAGCATTTT.

This clone has just a few counts. The J gene is TRBJ1-1, the V gene TRBV4-1; D possibly corresponds to TRBD1 (5 bases). V was trimmed by 0 bases and J by 2 bases, leaving 16 bases between them. Germline values: CDR1 MGHRA, CDR2 YSYEKL. The CDR3 runs 17 residues. The CDR3: CASSQELDTYSNTEAFF. Written as DNA, the CDR3 is TGCGCCAGCAGCCAAGAGTTGGACACTTATTCTAACACTGAAGCTTTCTTT.

The chain uses TRBV9 and TRBJ2-5; 8 bases align to TRBD1. The CDR3 loop spans 15 amino acids. Germline CDR1 and CDR2: SGDLS and YYNGEE. V lost 0 bases, J lost 4 bases, and 5 bases stayed unmatched. The CDR3 DNA reads as TGTGCCAGCAGCGTAGCCCCAGACAGGGGAGAGACCCAGTACTTC. Protein: CASSVAPDRGETQYF.

The chain uses TRBV9 and TRBJ2-3; 13 positions match TRBD2. CDR1 is SGDLS, CDR2 YYNGEE, per germline. CDR3 length: 16 residues. Trimming at V came to 4 bases and at J to 4 bases, leaving 6 bases not matched to a gene. This CDR3 is CASSSLGTSGADTQYF. CDR3 nucleotides: TGTGCCAGCAGCTCCCTCGGGACTAGCGGGGCAGATACGCAGTATTTT.

The chain is built from TRBV28 and TRBJ2-7, with D possibly being TRBD1 (5 bases). In germline, CDR1 is MDHEN, CDR2 SYDVKM. CDR3 length: 13 amino acids. V was shortened by 2 bases and J by 3 bases, with 8 bases between the two germline ends. CDR3 bases: TGTGCCAGCAGTTTAGGACACCACTACGAGCAGTACTTC. Translation: CASSLGHHYEQYF.

CDR3 coding DNA: TGTGCCAGTAAAGACAGGGATGGAAACACCATATATTTT. Encoded protein: CASKDRDGNTIYF. The chain uses TRBV19 and TRBJ1-3; TRBD1 aligns across 7 bases. The germline V gene encodes CDR1 LNHDA and CDR2 SQIVND (reference sequence). The CDR3 is 13 residues long. V was pared by 7 bases and J by 3 bases, with 3 bases of the junction left unmatched. The complete variable domain, with remaining parts taken from reference TRBV19 and TRBJ1-3, reads DGGITQSPKYLFRKEGQNVTLSCEQNLNHDAMYWYRQDPGQGLRLIYYSQIVNDFQKGDIAEGYSVSREKKESFPLTVTSAQKNPTAFYLCASKDRDGNTIYFGEGSWLTVV.

In the case of this clone: Other DNA sequences in this specimen translate into the identical CDR3. The CDR3 DNA reads TGTGCCAGCAGCTCCGACAGGGGGCAGGAGACCCAGTACTTC. It translates to CASSSDRGQETQYF. The J gene is TRBJ2-5, the V gene TRBV7-2; TRBD1 matches 10 bases. V lost 4 bases, J lost 5 bases, and 4 bases stayed unmatched. Germline V CDR1 and CDR2: SGHTA, FQGNSA. The CDR3 length is 14 residues. The full variable domain, with the rest looked up from reference TRBV7-2 and TRBJ2-5, is GAGVSQSPSNKVTEKGKDVELRCDPISGHTALYWYRQSLGQGLEFLIYFQGNSAPDKSGLPSDRFSAERTGGSVSTLTIQRTQQEDSAVYLCASSSDRGQETQYFGPGTRLLVL.

The chain employs TRBV27 and TRBJ2-3; TRBD1 is a possible D gene (5 bases). With 5 bases removed from V and 6 bases from J, the gap between germline ends came to 9 bases. This CDR3 has 12 residues. The germline gives CDR1 MNHEY, CDR2 SMNVEV (reference sequence). CDR3 protein: CASSPQADTQYF. In DNA, the CDR3 is TGTGCCAGCAGTCCACAGGCGGATACGCAGTATTTT.

In this sample, this clone turned up a few times. This chain links TRBV27 with TRBJ1-1; tentatively, D is TRBD1 (6 bases). Germline V gene sequence: CDR1 MNHEY, CDR2 SMNVEV (reference sequence). The V and J ends lost 3 bases and 1 base respectively, with 9 bases between them. The CDR3 is made up of 14 amino acids. The CDR3 is CASSFQGRNTEAFF. As DNA, the CDR3 is TGTGCCAGCAGTTTTCAGGGGAGGAACACTGAAGCTTTCTTT.

This clone was counted between two and nine times. The rearrangement uses TRBV7-2 and TRBJ2-1; TRBD2 is a possible D gene (5 bases). The CDR3 runs 14 residues. The ends were cut back, 1 base at V and 9 bases at J, with 13 bases in the middle. Looked up from germline, CDR1 is SGHTA and CDR2 is FQGNSA. CDR3 sequence: CASSLEYGKGEQFF. DNA for the CDR3: TGTGCCAGCAGCTTAGAATACGGGAAAGGTGAGCAGTTCTTC.

The chain carries TRBV28 and TRBJ2-4; a possible D gene is TRBD2 (7 bases). Between the trimmed V and J ends, which lost 8 bases and 0 bases, there was a span of 14 bases. The length of the CDR3 is 15 residues. Germline CDR1 reads MDHEN; CDR2 reads SYDVKM. CDR3 loop: CASRGGGLAKNIQYF. The CDR3, as DNA: TGTGCCAGCCGCGGGGGCGGACTAGCCAAAAACATTCAGTACTTC.

This clone has just one count. This sequence joins TRBV5-1 and TRBJ2-1; 9 positions agree with TRBD1. With 1 base clipped from V and 9 bases from J, the junction kept 5 bases outside the gene matches. Germline V lookup: CDR1 SGHRS, CDR2 YFSETQ. This CDR3 is built from 14 residues. The CDR3 coding sequence is TGCGCCAGCAGCTTGCCGGACAGGGGCATTGAGCAGTTCTTC. Translated, it gives CASSLPDRGIEQFF.

The rearrangement joins TRBV30 to TRBJ2-2, with 14 bases that match TRBD2. The CDR3 spans 16 residues. Germline CDR1 reads GTSNPN; CDR2 reads SVGIG (reference sequence). Unmatched junction bases numbered 8, after V lost 4 bases and J lost 7 bases. The CDR3 region has the DNA TGTGCCTGGACATGGGGACTAGCGGGAGTCGGCGGGGAGCTGTTTTTT. This translates into CAWTWGLAGVGGELFF. The full variable domain, rest sourced from reference TRBV30 and TRBJ2-2, is SQTIHQWPATLVQPVGSPLSLECTVEGTSNPNLYWYRQAAGRGLQLLFYSVGIGQISSEVPQNLSASRPQDRQFILSSKKLLLSDSGFYLCAWTWGLAGVGGELFFGEGSRLTVL.

The V gene is TRBV28, the J gene TRBJ2-2; D perhaps matches TRBD1 (6 bases). The V end lost 10 bases, the J end lost 5 bases, and 14 bases lay between the germline ends. This CDR3 has 13 amino acids. CDR1 is MDHEN and CDR2 is SYDVKM in the germline V gene. The DNA for the CDR3 is TGTGCCACACAATTTCAGGGGACCGGGGAGCTGTTTTTT. This translates into CATQFQGTGELFF. Full variable domain (outside the CDR3, taken from reference TRBV28 and TRBJ2-2): DVKVTQSSRYLVKRTGEKVFLECVQDMDHENMFWYRQDPGLGLRLIYFSYDVKMKEKGDIPEGYSVSREKKERFSLILESASTNQTSMYLCATQFQGTGELFFGEGSRLTVL.

This rearrangement joins TRBV18 to TRBJ2-1; 14 bases are shared with TRBD2. J lost 4 bases, V lost 6 bases, and 5 bases had no gene match. The CDR3 runs 16 residues. Looked up from germline, CDR1 is KGHSH and CDR2 is LQKENI. The CDR3 DNA follows: TGTGCCAGCTCGCGACTAGCGGGAGGGAAGTACAATGAGCAGTTCTTC. Amino acid sequence: CASSRLAGGKYNEQFF.

V gene TRBV28 combines with J gene TRBJ1-1; possibly TRBD1 for D (5 bases). Between the trimmed V and J ends, which lost 6 bases and 4 bases, there was a span of 12 bases. The CDR3 spans 13 residues. Germline loops: CDR1 MDHEN, CDR2 SYDVKM. The CDR3, as DNA: TGTGCCAGCAGACTGGACGGGGGCACTGAAGCTTTCTTT. Amino acids: CASRLDGGTEAFF.